A selection of T cell receptor beta chains follows, all from one sample in a study of beta chain features in type 1 diabetes. The assay was immunoSEQ multiplex PCR, and TCRdb's table has in-frame clones only and misses some. The sample lists 400,000 or so clones; 9.6% were seen once. Sequenced: central memory CD4+ T cells from blood. The receptors were gathered from a young man with type 1 diabetes. The CDR3 runs from the conserved cysteine through the conserved F or W. The D gene is left open where the match is weak. Part of the rows lack a size; the others show once, few, many or a class for expanded clones.

.,few,TRBJ2-3,TRBV30,CAWGSTHSTDTQYF,TGTGCCTGGGGATCCACTCATAGCACAGATACGCAGTATTTT
.,.,TRBJ1-1,TRBV5-6,CASSSRTVEAFF,TGTGCCAGCAGCTCCCGGACAGTTGAAGCTTTCTTT
TRBD1,.,TRBJ2-7,TRBV28,CASSVTGSNYEQYF,TGTGCCAGCAGTGTGACAGGGTCTAACTACGAGCAGTACTTC
TRBD2,few,TRBJ2-5,TRBV5-4,CASSPPGAGGRGGETQYF,TGTGCCAGCAGCCCACCTGGAGCGGGAGGTCGAGGAGGAGAGACCCAGTACTTC
.,.,TRBJ2-1,TRBV28,CASSFNSLRNNEQFF,TGTGCCAGCAGTTTTAACAGCCTGCGAAACAATGAGCAGTTCTTC
.,many,TRBJ1-5,TRBV5-5,CASSLVAVLEPQHF,TGTGCCAGCAGCTTGGTGGCAGTCCTCGAGCCCCAGCATTTT
.,.,TRBJ2-7,TRBV20-1,CSARHGYEQYF,TGCAGTGCTAGGCACGGGTACGAGCAGTACTTC
TRBD2,many,TRBJ2-1,TRBV7-3,CASSFGTSGAEQFF,TGTGCCAGCAGCTTTGGGACTAGCGGGGCCGAGCAGTTCTTC
TRBD1,many,TRBJ2-2,TRBV25-1,CASSNTGVSGELFF,TGTGCCAGCAGTAATACAGGGGTCTCCGGGGAGCTGTTTTTT
TRBD1,.,TRBJ2-5,TRBV7-2,CASSPWDRLGGTQYF,TGTGCCAGCAGCCCGTGGGACAGGTTAGGCGGGACCCAGTACTTC
.,.,TRBJ1-4,TRBV5-1,CASSLTTDAEKLFF,TGCGCCAGCAGCTTGACCACGGACGCTGAAAAACTGTTTTTT
.,few,TRBJ2-5,TRBV20-1,CSAKTRETQYF,TGCAGTGCAAAAACTAGGGAGACCCAGTACTTC
.,once,TRBJ2-1,TRBV5-1,CASSLVAAVTGEQFF,TGCGCCAGCAGCTTGGTAGCGGCAGTTACGGGTGAGCAGTTCTTC
.,.,TRBJ2-3,TRBV5-1,CASSFGQYTDTQYF,TGCGCCAGCAGCTTCGGGCAGTACACAGATACGCAGTATTTT
.,few,TRBJ2-1,TRBV11-2,CASSLEGAAYNEQFF,TGTGCCAGCAGCTTAGAGGGTGCCGCCTACAATGAGCAGTTCTTC
.,few,TRBJ2-5,TRBV6-6,CASSYSTAQETQYF,TGTGCCAGCAGTTACAGCACGGCCCAAGAGACCCAGTACTTC
.,.,TRBJ2-3,TRBV7-2,CASSLVVGATDTQYF,TGTGCCAGCAGCTTAGTTGTAGGCGCCACAGATACGCAGTATTTT
TRBD2,few,TRBJ2-7,TRBV7-9,CASSPQAGVHEQYF,TGTGCCAGCAGCCCTCAAGCGGGAGTCCACGAGCAGTACTTC
.,few,TRBJ2-2,TRBV27,CASSPHRNTGELFF,TGTGCCAGCAGCCCTCATAGGAACACCGGGGAGCTGTTTTTT
.,.,TRBJ1-4,TRBV5-1,CASSLAGSQGRNEKLFF,TGCGCCAGCAGCTTGGCCGGTTCGCAGGGACGGAATGAAAAACTGTTTTTT
.,.,TRBJ2-3,TRBV2,CASKDQIGGTQYF,TGTGCCAGCAAGGACCAAATTGGGGGTACGCAGTATTTT
.,many,TRBJ1-5,TRBV5-5,CASSLDAQPQHF,TGTGCCAGCAGCTTGGACGCCCAGCCCCAGCATTTT
TRBD2,few,TRBJ2-7,TRBV7-6,CASSLDSGFEQYF,TGTGCCAGCAGCTTAGATAGCGGGTTCGAGCAGTACTTC
TRBD1,.,TRBJ1-1,TRBV10-3,CAISGTGSEAFF,TGTGCCATCAGCGGGACAGGGTCTGAAGCTTTCTTT
.,.,TRBJ1-3,TRBV6-6,CASSLIAAASGNTIYF,TGTGCCAGCAGTTTAATCGCGGCAGCCTCTGGAAACACCATATATTTT
TRBD1,many,TRBJ2-5,TRBV11-2,CASSFLKSTGGKRETQYF,TGTGCCAGCAGCTTTCTCAAATCGACAGGGGGCAAGAGAGAGACCCAGTACTTC
TRBD1,few,TRBJ2-7,TRBV10-2,CASAQGVTIYEQYF,TGCGCCAGTGCACAGGGGGTTACCATCTACGAGCAGTACTTC
.,many,TRBJ2-3,TRBV19,CASSITGRHSTDTQYF,TGTGCCAGTAGTATTACTGGACGGCATAGCACAGATACGCAGTATTTT
.,few,TRBJ1-5,TRBV5-6,CASSLGNQPQHF,TGTGCCAGCAGCTTAGGGAATCAGCCCCAGCATTTT
.,.,TRBJ1-1,TRBV5-1,CASSSTGLNTEAFF,TGCGCCAGCAGCTCCACAGGGTTGAACACTGAAGCTTTCTTT
TRBD1,.,TRBJ2-1,TRBV5-1,CASSPQGAYEQFF,TGCGCCAGCAGCCCGCAGGGGGCCTATGAGCAGTTCTTC
TRBD1,.,TRBJ2-5,TRBV5-1,CASSRTGHETQYF,TGCGCCAGCAGTCGGACAGGGCACGAGACCCAGTACTTC
.,.,TRBJ2-1,TRBV7-9,CASTREMSEQFF,TGTGCCAGCACCCGGGAGATGAGTGAGCAGTTCTTC
.,.,TRBJ2-7,TRBV28,CAVEGGLNSYEQYF,TGTGCCGTCGAAGGGGGACTTAACTCCTACGAGCAGTACTTC
.,many,TRBJ2-3,TRBV7-2,CASSLGREDTQYF,TGTGCCAGCAGCTTAGGGAGGGAAGATACGCAGTATTTT
.,few,TRBJ1-1,TRBV28,CASSPGRFAEAFF,TGTGCCAGCAGTCCCGGCCGATTCGCTGAAGCTTTCTTT
.,.,TRBJ1-1,TRBV6-1,CASSGGPPRSFF,TGTGCCAGCAGTGGGGGTCCGCCGAGGTCTTTCTTT
.,.,TRBJ2-5,TRBV2,CASSVPGAAETQYF,TGTGCCAGCAGTGTTCCGGGGGCGGCGGAGACCCAGTACTTC
TRBD2,.,TRBJ2-1,TRBV19,CASSGRTSASSYNEQFF,TGTGCCAGTAGTGGGAGGACTAGCGCAAGCTCCTACAATGAGCAGTTCTTC
TRBD2,few,TRBJ2-3,TRBV18,CASSPGLDTDTQYF,TGTGCCAGCTCACCGGGACTAGACACAGATACGCAGTATTTT
.,.,TRBJ2-7,TRBV6-5,CASSYWKGLDQYF,TGTGCCAGCAGTTACTGGAAGGGGTTGGATCAGTACTTC
TRBD2,few,TRBJ2-3,TRBV5-4,CASSSPSGRAATDTQYF,TGTGCCAGCAGCTCTCCTAGCGGGAGGGCCGCGACAGATACGCAGTATTTT
.,.,TRBJ2-5,TRBV20-1,CSAEDRETQYF,TGCAGTGCGGAAGACAGGGAGACCCAGTACTTC
.,.,TRBJ2-6,TRBV7-3,CASSLRKVSGANVLTF,TGTGCCAGCAGCTTAAGGAAGGTTTCTGGGGCCAACGTCCTGACTTTC
.,few,TRBJ2-3,TRBV5-4,CASRGSSFTTDTQYF,TGTGCCAGCCGTGGGTCTTCGTTTACCACAGATACGCAGTATTTT
.,.,TRBJ1-5,TRBV5-1,CASSLNGAVGQPQHF,TGCGCCAGCAGCTTGAACGGGGCTGTGGGACAGCCCCAGCATTTT
TRBD2,few,TRBJ2-1,TRBV28,CASSLGSLSGSTEFF,TGTGCCAGCAGTTTAGGGTCCCTTAGCGGGAGTACAGAGTTCTTC
.,.,TRBJ2-3,TRBV7-2,CASSPPGLNTQYF,TGTGCCAGCAGCCCCCCGGGACTCAATACGCAGTATTTT
.,.,TRBJ1-2,TRBV11-1,CASSSGTRRGYTF,TGTGCCAGCAGCTCTGGGACCCGTCGGGGCTACACCTTC
.,.,TRBJ1-2,TRBV7-2,CASSFQQGNYGYTF,TGTGCCAGCAGCTTCCAGCAGGGGAACTATGGCTACACCTTC
TRBD1,few,TRBJ2-1,TRBV10-1,CASSPGDRGSYNEQFF,TGCGCCAGCAGTCCCGGGGACAGGGGCTCCTACAATGAGCAGTTCTTC
TRBD1,few,TRBJ2-7,TRBV5-1,CASNQGQGAHEQYF,TGCGCCAGCAATCAAGGGCAGGGGGCCCACGAGCAGTACTTC
.,.,TRBJ2-3,TRBV7-6,CASSLSTDTQYF,TGTGCCAGCAGCTTAAGCACAGATACGCAGTATTTT
TRBD1,.,TRBJ2-5,TRBV6-5,CASSYNIAGGWETQYF,TGTGCCAGCAGTTACAACATCGCAGGGGGCTGGGAGACCCAGTACTTC
.,.,TRBJ2-1,TRBV28,CASSSPGSSYNEQFF,TGTGCCAGCAGTTCCCCAGGGAGCTCCTACAATGAGCAGTTCTTC
.,few,TRBJ1-1,TRBV6-5,CASSSPRGGANTEAFF,TGTGCCAGCAGTTCCCCCCGAGGGGGAGCGAACACTGAAGCTTTCTTT
.,few,TRBJ2-3,TRBV4-3,CASSQERDGADTQYF,TGCGCCAGCAGCCAAGAACGGGATGGGGCAGATACGCAGTATTTT